This TCR beta chain is from a study of T cell responses to AZD1222 COVID-19 vaccine (dated by TCRdb to about 2021). Study-wide context: AZD1222 recipients given second doses at about 4 weeks or at about 12 weeks were pooled, since spike-specific TCR depth and breadth were not found to differ between the two schedules. Enrollment into the trials was organized by age into subgroups of 18-55, 56-69 and 70-plus years, and those subgroups contained approximately 150, 30 and 60 TCR-sequenced participants, respectively. TCR sequencing was performed for 230 to 250 trial participants, of whom roughly 200 were given two doses of AZD1222 and 26 were given two doses of MenACWY control vaccine.

At the junction V is shortened by 4 bases and J by 5 bases, with 14 bases in between. CDR1 ENHRY and CDR2 SYGVKD were looked up in the germline V gene. The CDR3, cysteine through phenylalanine, is 14 amino acids long. Only the CDR3 region is kept as DNA, spanning 42 bases read in frame from base 1. The sample's time point, from its label and the paper: baseline before first vaccination. Vaccinee samples were obtained from the UK trials COV001 and COV002, which included a single-blind randomized controlled phase 2/3 trial of AZD1222 (ChAdOx1 nCoV-19) in healthy adults. For TCRbeta chain sequencing, PBMC samples from trial participants were taken at day 0 and at day 28 after the second dose. About this clone itself: No antigen is known for it. No base quality information exists; no much larger clone differs at one position.

Here is what the overall study found, with its caveats: Conclusions about previously exposed vaccinees are limited because only 5 or 6 AZD1222 recipients were SARS-CoV-2 seropositive at baseline. Vaccine-associated CD4 TCRs spanned the whole spike protein, with dominant responses in regions 160-218 and 743-854. Nearly half of unique spike-specific TCRs reportedly recognized epitopes outside regions mutated in the B.1.351 and B.1.1.7 variants. Participants were mostly white British and included more females than males, and it was suggested by the authors that clonal diversity may have been underestimated. Because no samples from the day 14 peak response were available, repertoires could be characterized only after the peak T cell response. In the small 56-69-year group, the increase in depth fell short of significance, most likely because of low power. A significant rise in spike-specific TCR breadth and depth was observed after two AZD1222 doses relative to day 0 and relative to MenACWY recipients.

The CDR3 regions of human TCRbeta chains were analyzed by immunosequencing. Per the source publication's procedure: TCRs in the repertoires were compared against a reference library of SARS-CoV-2-specific TCRs that had been generated with the MIRA antigen-specificity platform. Breadth was defined as the fraction of unique TCRs that were SARS-CoV-2-associated. Depth was defined as the fraction of total T cells that were SARS-CoV-2-associated. Each spike-specific TCR was assigned to its reactive spike region and to a CD4 or CD8 class using the MIRA data. Log10-transformed breadth and depth values were compared by one-way ANOVA with Sidak's multiple comparisons tests. As stored in TCRdb, this immuneACCESS dataset retains in-frame rearrangements with V and J assigned. A fraction of the clones does not appear; measured against another copy, unresolved V genes explain less than half of the discrepancy, and the remainder lacks a known reason. V and J calls and clone size are those listed in that table; D and trimming were worked out from the DNA. The sample yields approximately 67,000 clones; under 90% were counted once. The ten largest clones capture 21% of the sample.

The source is an adult in good health. Sample: peripheral blood, taken on day 0 of AZD1222 vaccination. Recombination linked TRBV10-3 to TRBJ1-1; the best D guess is TRBD1, with 5 bases matching. The CDR3 protein is CAISVAGGRTEAFF. The DNA reads TGTGCCATCAGTGTTGCTGGGGGTCGGACTGAAGCTTTCTTT.